This is a list of T cell receptor beta chains from one sample in a study of PD-1 blockade in mismatch repair-deficient tumors. Produced via immunoSEQ multiplex PCR; TCRdb's table is partial and in-frame only. The table shows over 100,000 clones, with about 74% occurring only once. Specimen: peripheral blood, collected 60 weeks after starting pembrolizumab. The receptors stem from an adult with mismatch repair-deficient cancer. Both conserved end residues are trimmed from each CDR3.

j_gene,len,v_gene,CDR3aa
TRBJ1-5,12,TRBV4-1,ASSQAGPNVPQH
TRBJ2-3,11,TRBV7-3,ASSSRKFDTQY
TRBJ2-2,12,TRBV6-5,ASSRTGGSGELF
TRBJ2-1,14,TRBV7-6,ASSLGRGKGSYEQF
TRBJ1-3,12,TRBV30,AWSPGGSGNTIY
TRBJ1-2,12,TRBV7-3,ASSSGTQLGGYT
TRBJ2-1,10,TRBV6-1,ASTQKGYEQF
TRBJ2-3,11,TRBV10-3,AISVRDTDTQY
TRBJ2-1,12,TRBV6-5,ASSPGQGSDEQF
TRBJ2-5,14,TRBV29-1,SVEEDRARKGETQY
TRBJ2-7,12,TRBV6-5,ASSTRDSNYEQY
TRBJ2-1,12,TRBV6-4,ASSYTGLDNEQF
TRBJ2-2,11,TRBV16,ASSQFHPGELF
TRBJ1-1,11,TRBV9,ASSGWVNTEAF
TRBJ2-2,15,TRBV7-3,ASSLTSGALRTGELF
TRBJ2-5,12,TRBV11-3,ASSLGGPQETQY
TRBJ1-4,14,TRBV4-3,ASSQVDSGVHEKLF
TRBJ2-1,12,TRBV2,ASTPGRGRNEQF
TRBJ1-1,13,TRBV11-1,ASSLAQWGGPEAF
TRBJ2-1,13,TRBV5-1,ASSLRDGSYNEQF
TRBJ1-1,10,TRBV27,ASRNAGTEAF
TRBJ1-1,10,TRBV7-6,ASSSMRHEAF